This T cell receptor beta chain emerged from a study of CD8+ T cells in alopecia areata. Extracted from the samples, RNA was reverse transcribed into cDNA to serve as the sequencing template. TCRdb keeps only in-frame clones here, not all; method: immunoSEQ multiplex PCR. The data hold about 280,000 clones, with roughly 50% observed a single time. The CDR3 contains 15 residues. Between the trimmed V and J ends, which lost 5 bases and 2 bases, there was a span of 15 bases. CDR1 and CDR2 (germline): SGHVS, FQNEAQ. The sample's treatment: oral pan-JAK inhibitor, 5-10 mg twice daily. This clone came up once.

Specimen: CD4+ T cells sorted from blood, collected at week 24, from a patient treated with tofacitinib. The source is a human donor with alopecia areata. The V gene is TRBV7-8, the J gene TRBJ1-1, with a possible D match to TRBD1 (5 bases). In DNA form, the CDR3 reads TGTGCCAGCAGCCCGGGACGGGGACCTAACACTGAAGCTTTCTTT. Protein product: CASSPGRGPNTEAFF.